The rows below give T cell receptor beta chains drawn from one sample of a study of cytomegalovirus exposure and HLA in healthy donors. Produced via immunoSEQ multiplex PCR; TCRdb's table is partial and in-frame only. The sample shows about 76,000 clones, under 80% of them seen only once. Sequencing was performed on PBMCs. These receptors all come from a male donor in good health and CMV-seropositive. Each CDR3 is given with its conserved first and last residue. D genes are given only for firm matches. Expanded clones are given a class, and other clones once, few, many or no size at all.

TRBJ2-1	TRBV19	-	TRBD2	TGTGCCAGTAGTTTTTTAGAGGCTAGCGGGAGTGGGGCTGAGCAGTTCTTC	CASSFLEASGSGAEQFF
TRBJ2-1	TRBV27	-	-	TGTGCCAGCAGTTTATTGTCGCGGGACTACAATGAGCAGTTCTTC	CASSLLSRDYNEQFF
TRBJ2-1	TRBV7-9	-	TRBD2	TGTGCCAGCGCGGCGGGAGGCCTCTACAATGAGCAGTTCTTC	CASAAGGLYNEQFF
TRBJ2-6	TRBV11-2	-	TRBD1	TGTGCCAGCAGCTTATTTCAACAGGGGGCTATTGGGGCCAACGTCCTGACTTTC	CASSLFQQGAIGANVLTF
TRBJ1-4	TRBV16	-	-	TGTGCCAGCAGCCAAAGGAGCCCTGCAACTAATGAAAAACTGTTTTTT	CASSQRSPATNEKLFF
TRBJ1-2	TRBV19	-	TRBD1	TGTGCCAGTAGTCCCAGAGGACAGGGAAATAACTATGGCTACACCTTC	CASSPRGQGNNYGYTF
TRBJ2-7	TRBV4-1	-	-	TGCGCCAGCAGCCAAGCTCCCCTAGCATTCTACGAGCAGTACTTC	CASSQAPLAFYEQYF
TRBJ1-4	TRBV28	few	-	TGTGCCAGCAGTTCCGCAGGGGCAACTAATGAAAAACTGTTTTTT	CASSSAGATNEKLFF
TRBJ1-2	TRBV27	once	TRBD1	TGTGCCAGTCGGGACAGGGGGAATGGCTACACCTTC	CASRDRGNGYTF
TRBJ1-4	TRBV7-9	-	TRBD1	TGTTCCAGCAGCCCGTGGACAGGGTCAGGAGAAAAACTGTTTTTT	CSSSPWTGSGEKLFF
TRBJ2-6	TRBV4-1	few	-	TGCGCCAGCAGCGCAATATCACTTTCTGGGGCCAACGTCCTGACTTTC	CASSAISLSGANVLTF
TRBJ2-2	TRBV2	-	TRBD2	TGTGCCAGCAGTGTTGGGACTAGCGGAATAAACACCGGGGAGCTGTTTTTT	CASSVGTSGINTGELFF
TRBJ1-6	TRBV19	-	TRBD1	TGTGCCAGTGGGGACAGCTCCTATAATTCACCCCTCCACTTT	CASGDSSYNSPLHF
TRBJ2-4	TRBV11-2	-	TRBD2	TGTGCCAGCAGCCCCGGACTAGACCGGAGGGAAAACATTCAGTACTTC	CASSPGLDRRENIQYF
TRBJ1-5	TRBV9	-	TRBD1	TGTGCCAGCAGCCAACGGACAGGGGCCAATCAGCCCCAGCATTTT	CASSQRTGANQPQHF
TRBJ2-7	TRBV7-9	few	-	TGTGCCAGCAGCACCGAGGGGACGGGAGCAAGAGGGTACTTC	CASSTEGTGARGYF
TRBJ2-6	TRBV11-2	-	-	TGTGCCAGCAGCTTAAGGGGTGGAGGACAGCACTCTGGGGCCAACGTCCTGACTTTC	CASSLRGGGQHSGANVLTF
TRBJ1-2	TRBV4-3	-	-	TGCGCCAGCAGCCAAGTAAGACAGTCCTACTATGGCTACACCTTC	CASSQVRQSYYGYTF
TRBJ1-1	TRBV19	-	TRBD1	TGTGCCAGTAGTATAGGGACAGGGGGCAGATGGGACACTGAAGCTTTCTTT	CASSIGTGGRWDTEAFF
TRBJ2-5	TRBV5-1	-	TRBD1	TGCGCCAGCAGCTTGGCGGCCAGGGGGTTGGAGACCCAGTACTTC	CASSLAARGLETQYF
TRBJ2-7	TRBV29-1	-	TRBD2	TGCAGCGTTGAAGACCCTCTCGGCCCAGGGAGGGGCGAGCAGTACTTC	CSVEDPLGPGRGEQYF
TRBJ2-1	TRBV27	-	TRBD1	TGTGCCAGCGCTGGACAGGACTACAATGAGCAGTTCTTC	CASAGQDYNEQFF
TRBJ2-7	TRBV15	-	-	TGTGCCACCAGGTCACAGGTGGACGAGCAGTACTTC	CATRSQVDEQYF
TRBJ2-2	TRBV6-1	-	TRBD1	TGTGCCAGCAGCAACACAGGGGTGAACACCGGGGAGCTGTTTTTT	CASSNTGVNTGELFF
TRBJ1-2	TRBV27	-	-	TGTGCCAGCAGTTTAGGTGGCAGGGTAAACGGCTACACCTTC	CASSLGGRVNGYTF
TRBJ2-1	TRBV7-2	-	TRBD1	TGTGCCAGCAGTAACAGGGGCAATGAGCAGTTCTTC	CASSNRGNEQFF
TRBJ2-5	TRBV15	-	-	TGTGCCACCAGCGGGAGTAAGACCCAGTACTTC	CATSGSKTQYF
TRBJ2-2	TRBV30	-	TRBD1	TGTGCCTGGAGTGCTACAGGGGCGACCGGGGAGCTGTTTTTT	CAWSATGATGELFF